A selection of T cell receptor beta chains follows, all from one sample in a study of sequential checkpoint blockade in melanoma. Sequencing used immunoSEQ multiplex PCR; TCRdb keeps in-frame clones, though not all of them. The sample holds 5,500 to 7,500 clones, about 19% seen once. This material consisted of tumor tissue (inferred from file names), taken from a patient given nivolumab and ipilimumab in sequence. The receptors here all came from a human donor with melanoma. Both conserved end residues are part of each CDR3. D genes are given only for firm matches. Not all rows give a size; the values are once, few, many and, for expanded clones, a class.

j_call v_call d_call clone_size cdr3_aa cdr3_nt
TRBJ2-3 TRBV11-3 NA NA CASSLLLVFTASTDTQYF TGTGCCAGCAGCTTACTGTTGGTGTTCACCGCTAGCACAGATACGCAGTATTTT
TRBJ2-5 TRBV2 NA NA CASSEENVVTQYF TGTGCCAGCAGTGAGGAGAATGTAGTGACCCAGTACTTC
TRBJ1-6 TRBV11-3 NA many CASSLGPPNSPLHF TGTGCCAGCAGTCTCGGCCCTCCCAATTCACCCCTCCACTTT
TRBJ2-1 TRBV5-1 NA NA CASSLERPSVNEQFF TGCGCCAGCAGCTTGGAGCGCCCCTCGGTCAATGAGCAGTTCTTC
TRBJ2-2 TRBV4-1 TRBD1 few CASSQGDSNTGELFF TGCGCCAGCAGCCAAGGGGACAGTAACACCGGGGAGCTGTTTTTT
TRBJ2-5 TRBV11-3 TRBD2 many CASSFTSGGLGETQYF TGTGCCAGCAGCTTTACTAGCGGGGGGTTAGGGGAGACCCAGTACTTC
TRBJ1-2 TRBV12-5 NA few CASGLLTGKANYGYTF TGTGCCAGCGGACTCTTGACAGGCAAAGCTAACTATGGCTACACCTTC
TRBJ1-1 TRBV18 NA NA CASSPGMDTEAFF TGTGCCAGCTCACCGGGAATGGACACTGAAGCTTTCTTT
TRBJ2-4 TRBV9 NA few CASSVAETSIQYF TGTGCCAGCAGCGTAGCCGAGACAAGCATTCAGTACTTC
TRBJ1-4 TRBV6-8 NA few CASRTEGNEKLFF TGTGCCAGCCGGACAGAGGGGAATGAAAAACTGTTTTTT
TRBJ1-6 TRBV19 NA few CASTNSGPLHF TGTGCCAGTACCAACTCTGGGCCCCTCCACTTT
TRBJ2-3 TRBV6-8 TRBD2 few CASSPGLVSDTQYF TGTGCCAGCAGTCCCGGACTAGTTTCAGATACGCAGTATTTT
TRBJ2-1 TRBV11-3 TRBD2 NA CASSLVAGGTYNEQFF TGTGCCAGCAGCTTAGTTGCCGGGGGGACTTACAATGAGCAGTTCTTC
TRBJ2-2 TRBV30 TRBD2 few CAWIGVRGGAWTGELFF TGTGCCTGGATTGGTGTTCGCGGGGGGGCGTGGACCGGGGAGCTGTTTTTT
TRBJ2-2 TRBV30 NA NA CAWGTGHRTGELFF TGTGCCTGGGGGACGGGACATCGGACCGGGGAGCTGTTTTTT
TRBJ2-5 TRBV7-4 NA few CASSLGGRQETQYF TGTGCCAGCAGCTTAGGTGGGCGGCAAGAGACCCAGTACTTC
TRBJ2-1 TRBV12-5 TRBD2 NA CASGFGVLSGGPNEQFF TGTGCTAGTGGTTTCGGGGTCCTATCGGGGGGGCCCAATGAGCAGTTCTTC
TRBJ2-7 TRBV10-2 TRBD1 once CASSESDRDEQYF TGCGCCAGCAGTGAGTCGGACAGGGACGAGCAGTACTTC
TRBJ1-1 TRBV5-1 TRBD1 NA CASSWTGGRTEAFF TGCGCCAGCAGCTGGACAGGGGGCCGCACTGAAGCTTTCTTT
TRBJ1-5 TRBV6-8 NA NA CASSYSRSGYSNQPQHF TGTGCCAGCAGTTACTCGAGGTCAGGGTATAGCAATCAGCCCCAGCATTTT
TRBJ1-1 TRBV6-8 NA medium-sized CASSYRQVDTEAFF TGTGCCAGCAGTTACCGACAGGTGGACACTGAAGCTTTCTTT
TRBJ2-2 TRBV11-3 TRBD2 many CASSLDRGGQDTGELFF TGTGCCAGCAGCTTAGATCGCGGGGGGCAGGACACCGGGGAGCTGTTTTTT
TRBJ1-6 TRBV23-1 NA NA CASSQGGQRGADNSPLHF TGCGCCAGCAGCCAAGGGGGACAAAGGGGCGCCGATAATTCACCCCTCCACTTT
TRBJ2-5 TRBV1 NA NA CASSQWFWRVGETQYF TGCGCCAGCAGCCAATGGTTCTGGAGAGTTGGAGAGACCCAGTACTTC
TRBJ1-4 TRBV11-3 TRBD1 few CASTAITGQGDEKLFF TGTGCCAGCACCGCAATCACGGGACAGGGGGATGAAAAACTGTTTTTT
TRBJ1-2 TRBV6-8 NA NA CASSWFNYGYTF TGTGCCAGCAGTTGGTTTAACTATGGCTACACCTTC
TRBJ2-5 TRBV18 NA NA CASSPPQRQLETQYF TGTGCCAGCTCACCACCCCAACGACAATTGGAGACCCAGTACTTC
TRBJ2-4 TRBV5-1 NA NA CASILSPGFKAKNIQYF TGCGCCAGCATCCTGTCTCCCGGGTTTAAGGCCAAAAACATTCAGTACTTC
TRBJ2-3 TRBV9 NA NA CASSASTDTQYF TGTGCCAGCAGCGCATCCACAGATACGCAGTATTTT
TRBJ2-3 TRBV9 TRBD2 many CASSQAGGPTDTQYF TGTGCCAGCAGCCAGGCGGGGGGGCCGACAGATACGCAGTATTTT
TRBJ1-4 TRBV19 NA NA CASSIKGGNEKLFF TGTGCCAGTAGTATAAAAGGTGGTAACGAAAAACTGTTTTTT
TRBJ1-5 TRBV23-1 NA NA CASSPERRGNQPQHF TGCGCCAGCAGTCCCGAACGGAGAGGCAATCAGCCCCAGCATTTT
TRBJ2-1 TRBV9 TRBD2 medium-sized CASSVSGGGRYNEQFF TGTGCCAGCAGCGTCTCTGGCGGGGGGAGGTACAATGAGCAGTTCTTC
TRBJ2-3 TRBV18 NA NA CASSPGTPEADTQYF TGTGCCAGCTCACCCGGGACCCCGGAGGCGGATACGCAGTATTTT
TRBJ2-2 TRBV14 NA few CASSPNRVVKGGELFF TGTGCCAGCAGCCCAAACAGGGTTGTTAAGGGCGGGGAGCTGTTTTTT
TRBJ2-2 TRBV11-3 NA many CASTPGPNTGELFF TGTGCCAGCACCCCCGGACCGAACACCGGGGAGCTGTTTTTT
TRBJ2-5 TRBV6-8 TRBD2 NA CASSYSGSGYQETQYF TGTGCCAGCAGTTACTCGGGTAGCGGGTACCAAGAGACCCAGTACTTC
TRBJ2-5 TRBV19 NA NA CASSISVRPRETQYF TGTGCCAGTAGTATTTCTGTACGGCCCCGAGAGACCCAGTACTTC
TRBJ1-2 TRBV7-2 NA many CASRWGQNYGYTF TGTGCCAGCAGGTGGGGGCAGAACTATGGCTACACCTTC
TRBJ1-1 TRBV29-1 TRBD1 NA CSVDRERNTEAFF TGCAGCGTCGACAGGGAAAGGAACACTGAAGCTTTCTTT
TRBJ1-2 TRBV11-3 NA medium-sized CASSSVIGYGGYTF TGTGCCAGCAGCTCCGTCATTGGGTACGGTGGCTACACCTTC
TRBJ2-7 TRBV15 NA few CATRKYGGRDEQYF TGTGCCACCAGAAAGTACGGGGGGCGGGACGAGCAGTACTTC
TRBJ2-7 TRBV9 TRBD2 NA CASSERLAGFHEQYF TGTGCCAGCAGTGAGCGCCTAGCGGGGTTCCACGAGCAGTACTTC
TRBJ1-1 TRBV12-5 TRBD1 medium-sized CASDLTGGHTEAFF TGTGCTAGTGACCTGACAGGGGGCCACACTGAAGCTTTCTTT
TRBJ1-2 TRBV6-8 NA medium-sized CASSYRGSGESVPPGYTF TGTGCCAGCAGTTACCGCGGATCAGGGGAGTCCGTGCCGCCGGGCTACACCTTC
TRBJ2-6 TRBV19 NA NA CASSMGHKAAGANVLTF TGTGCCAGTAGTATGGGACATAAGGCGGCGGGGGCCAACGTCCTGACTTTC
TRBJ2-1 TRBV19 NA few CASSILAKDEQFF TGTGCCAGTAGTATTCTAGCCAAGGATGAGCAGTTCTTC
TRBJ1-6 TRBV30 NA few CAWSVPGWNSPLHF TGTGCCTGGAGTGTACCCGGCTGGAATTCACCCCTCCACTTT
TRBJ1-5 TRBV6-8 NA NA CASSVQGPVTQHF TGTGCCAGCAGTGTTCAGGGACCTGTGACCCAGCATTTT
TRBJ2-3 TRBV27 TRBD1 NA CASSRTQGVSTDTQYF TGTGCCAGCAGTCGTACCCAGGGGGTGAGCACAGATACGCAGTATTTT